The next 20 T cell receptor beta chains were all read from a single sample in a study of memory B cells and T cells in multiple sclerosis. Sequencing was performed with immunoSEQ multiplex PCR; in TCRdb, only in-frame clones are kept and a portion is missing. The sample contains under 50,000 clones, approximately 80% of which appear only once. These receptors lack a known antigen. After stimulus-free culture, autoproliferating CFSE-dim and non-proliferating CFSE-high T cells were sequenced separately. Some 50 million CFSE-labeled PBMCs were cultured 7 days unstimulated, then replicate wells were pooled. The sequenced material came from PBMCs from blood kept in culture. All receptors derive from a human donor with multiple sclerosis.

This rearrangement joins TRBV4-1 to TRBJ2-5; D ambiguous. V was clipped by 4 bases and J by 3 bases, with 9 bases between them. The germline V gene has CDR1 MGHRA and CDR2 YSYEKL. This CDR3 spans 13 amino acids. The CDR3 sequence is CASSLGHEETQYF. The CDR3, as DNA: TGCGCCAGCAGCCTGGGTCACGAAGAGACCCAGTACTTC.

This clone appeared once. V gene TRBV5-4 combines with J gene TRBJ1-1; D unresolved. Germline lookup yields CDR1 SGHNT and CDR2 YYREEE (reference sequence). The CDR3 is made up of 14 amino acids. V lost 1 base to trimming and J lost 2 bases, with 9 bases between them. The CDR3 loop is CASSLWGFNTEAFF. The CDR3 DNA sequence: TGTGCCAGCAGCTTGTGGGGATTTAACACTGAAGCTTTCTTT.

This clone has only one observation. V gene TRBV29-1 combines with J gene TRBJ1-1; TRBD1 matches 10 bases. The germline V gene encodes CDR1 SQVTM and CDR2 ANQGSEA. V lost 7 bases, J lost 6 bases, and 8 bases stayed unmatched. This CDR3 region has 13 residues. CDR3 coding DNA: TGCAGCGATTCGACAGGGGGCGGGTCTGAAGCTTTCTTT. It codes for CSDSTGGGSEAFF.

The V call is TRBV29-1, the J call TRBJ1-1; D call uncertain. CDR3 length: 13 amino acids. The germline CDR1 and CDR2 sequences are SQVTM and ANQGSEA. Between the trimmed V and J ends, which lost 4 bases and 0 bases, there was a span of 9 bases. CDR3: CSVARGMNTEAFF. Written as DNA, the CDR3 is TGCAGCGTTGCCCGTGGAATGAACACTGAAGCTTTCTTT.

This chain connects TRBV4-2 to TRBJ2-2; D is possibly TRBD1 or TRBD2 (6 bases each). The CDR3 is made up of 14 amino acids. Trimming removed 5 bases at V and 8 bases at J, with 15 bases between. Germline CDR1 LGHNA, CDR2 YNFKEQ. In DNA form, the CDR3 reads TGTGCCAGCAGCAATCCGGGGGCTTCTGGGGAGCTGTTTTTT. As protein: CASSNPGASGELFF.

This chain uses TRBV5-6 with TRBJ1-1; 9 positions agree with TRBD1. Germline V gives CDR1 SGHDT, CDR2 YYEEEE. This CDR3 is built from 14 residues. V shed 1 base and J 3 bases; nucleotides not matched to a gene: 1. As DNA, the CDR3 is TGTGCCAGCAGCTTGACAGGGGGCGACACTGAAGCTTTCTTT. It yields the protein CASSLTGGDTEAFF.

The chain carries TRBV7-9 and TRBJ2-7; 7 nucleotides match TRBD1. V lost 5 bases, J lost 0 bases, and 10 bases stayed unmatched. Germline V gene sequence: CDR1 SEHNR, CDR2 FQNEAQ (reference sequence). The CDR3 extends over 16 amino acids. CDR3 protein: CASSSLQGTSSYEQYF. DNA of the CDR3: TGTGCCAGCAGCAGTTTACAGGGGACGAGCTCCTACGAGCAGTACTTC.

The V and J genes are TRBV5-8 and TRBJ1-2, with D tentatively TRBD1 (6 bases). The CDR3 consists of 17 residues. Trimming took off 4 bases at V and 5 bases at J, with 24 bases between the two ends. Germline V gene lookup returns CDR1 SGHTS and CDR2 YDEGEE. In DNA form, the CDR3 reads TGTGCCAGCAGCCTATTACCCCAACTACAGGGAGAATATGGCTACACCTTC. Translation gives CASSLLPQLQGEYGYTF.

This clone was seen a few times. V is TRBV27 and J is TRBJ1-5, with a weak D call TRBD1 (6 bases). The CDR3 spans 15 residues. Trimming pared 5 bases from V and 4 bases from J, leaving 15 bases between. Looked up from germline, CDR1 is MNHEY and CDR2 is SMNVEV (reference sequence). Here the CDR3 DNA reads TGTGCCAGCAGTCCCGACAGGTTTGGGAATCAGCCCCAGCATTTT. It is translated as CASSPDRFGNQPQHF.

The chain joins TRBV9 to TRBJ1-3; possible D gene TRBD1, 5 bases. The germline V gene has CDR1 SGDLS and CDR2 YYNGEE. The CDR3 has 13 residues. The V gene lost 7 bases and the J gene lost 0 bases, with 8 bases spanning the gap. CDR3 loop: CASRDASGNTIYF. CDR3 coding DNA: TGTGCCAGCCGGGACGCCTCTGGAAACACCATATATTTT.

To note about this clone: One end of the junction varies from germline; a read error may be responsible. The CDR3 loop reads CTSSFGTGGYEQYF. The CDR3 bases are TGTACCAGCAGCTTTGGGACAGGGGGCTACGAGCAGTACTTC. The J gene is TRBJ2-7, the V gene TRBV5-6, with 11 bases lining up with TRBD1. The CDR3 extends over 14 amino acids. Germline assignment: CDR1 SGHDT and CDR2 YYEEEE.

The chain has TRBV6-5 and TRBJ1-1, with D unclear. V was trimmed by 2 bases and J by 4 bases, leaving 17 bases between them. The CDR3 totals 16 residues. Germline loops: CDR1 MNHEY, CDR2 SVGAGI. In DNA form, the CDR3 reads TGTGCCAGCAGTTACACCACATACAACAGTGGCACTGAAGCTTTCTTT. Translating it yields CASSYTTYNSGTEAFF.

The chain recombines TRBV9 with TRBJ2-7; either TRBD1 or TRBD2 may supply D (5 bases each). V lost 2 bases to trimming and J lost 2 bases, with 17 bases between them. This CDR3 has 16 residues. Looked up from germline, CDR1 is SGDLS and CDR2 is YYNGEE. The CDR3 protein is CASSVSRDGNTYEQYF. In DNA, the CDR3 is TGTGCCAGCAGCGTGTCTAGGGACGGTAACACCTACGAGCAGTACTTC.

The rearrangement links TRBV4-3 to TRBJ2-2; 8 bases line up with TRBD2. V gave up 0 bases and J gave up 7 bases; unmatched junction bases: 10. The germline V gene encodes CDR1 LGHNA and CDR2 YSLEER. The CDR3 loop spans 17 amino acids. The CDR3 region is CASSQDLGAGVVGELFF. In DNA form, the CDR3 reads TGCGCCAGCAGCCAAGATCTTGGAGCGGGGGTTGTCGGGGAGCTGTTTTTT.

The rearrangement links TRBV5-6 to TRBJ2-5; TRBD1 agrees at 10 bases. This CDR3 is 15 amino acids long. Germline CDR1 is SGHDT and CDR2 is YYEEEE. V lost 4 bases, J lost 5 bases, and 8 bases stayed unmatched. The CDR3 region has the DNA TGTGCCAGCAGCCCCACCGGGACAGGGGTGGAGACCCAGTACTTC. It yields the protein CASSPTGTGVETQYF.

This rearrangement joins TRBV6-5 to TRBJ1-2; 7 bases match TRBD1. With 5 bases clipped from V and 3 bases from J, the junction kept 6 bases outside the gene matches. In germline, CDR1 is MNHEY, CDR2 SVGAGI. CDR3 length: 14 amino acids. CDR3 amino acids: CASSRTGLDYGYTF. The CDR3 region has the DNA TGTGCCAGCAGTCGGACAGGCCTGGACTATGGCTACACCTTC.

CDR3 sequence reads: CASSSDGYSNQPQHF. DNA of the CDR3: TGTGCCAGCAGCTCGGACGGATATAGCAATCAGCCCCAGCATTTT. This chain connects TRBV5-5 to TRBJ1-5, with D uncertain. The germline V gene has CDR1 SGHKS and CDR2 YYEKEE (reference sequence). The V end lost 3 bases, the J end lost 0 bases, and 10 bases lay between the germline ends. This CDR3 is built from 15 residues.

The rearrangement uses TRBV9 and TRBJ2-3; the D call may be TRBD1 or TRBD2 (6 bases each). This CDR3 contains 15 residues. V gave up 3 bases and J gave up 4 bases, with 15 bases separating them. From germline, CDR1 is SGDLS and CDR2 YYNGEE. The CDR3 DNA is TGTGCCAGCAGCGAGGAGGGGGTAGTCGCAGATACGCAGTATTTT. Its protein product is CASSEEGVVADTQYF.

J is TRBJ2-1 and V is TRBV5-4, with D unclear. V was clipped by 2 bases and J by 6 bases, with 12 bases between them. The germline CDR1 and CDR2 sequences are SGHNT and YYREEE (reference sequence). The CDR3 extends over 14 amino acids. The CDR3, as DNA: TGTGCCAGCAGCTTTTCTAGTGATGGCAATGAGCAGTTCTTC. Amino acid sequence: CASSFSSDGNEQFF.

The CDR3 reads CASSPKEAGNTIYF. The CDR3 DNA is TGTGCCAGCTCACCGAAGGAAGCTGGAAACACCATATATTTT. The chain recombines TRBV18 with TRBJ1-3, with no clear D. Germline V lookup: CDR1 KGHSH, CDR2 LQKENI. Trimming took off 3 bases at V and 2 bases at J, with 8 bases between the two ends. The CDR3 has 14 residues.